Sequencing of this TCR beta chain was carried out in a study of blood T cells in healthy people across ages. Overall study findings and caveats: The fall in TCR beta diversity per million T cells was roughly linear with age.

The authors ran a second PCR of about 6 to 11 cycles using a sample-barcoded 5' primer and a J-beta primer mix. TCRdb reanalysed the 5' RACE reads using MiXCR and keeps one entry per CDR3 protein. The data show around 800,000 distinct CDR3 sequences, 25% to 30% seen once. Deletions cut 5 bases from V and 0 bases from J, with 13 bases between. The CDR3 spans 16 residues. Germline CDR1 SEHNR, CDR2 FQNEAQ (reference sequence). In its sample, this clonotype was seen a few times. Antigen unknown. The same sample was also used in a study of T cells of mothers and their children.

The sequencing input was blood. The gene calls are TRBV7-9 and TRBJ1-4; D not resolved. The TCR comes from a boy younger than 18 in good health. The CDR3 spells CASSEGGYPTNEKLFF. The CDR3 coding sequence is TGTGCCAGCAGCGAGGGCGGCTACCCAACTAATGAAAAACTGTTTTTT. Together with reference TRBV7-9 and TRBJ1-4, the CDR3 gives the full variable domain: DTGVSQNPRHKITKRGQNVTFRCDPISEHNRLYWYRQTLGQGPEFLTYFQNEAQLEKSRLLSDRFSAERPKGSFSTLEIQRTEQGDSAMYLCASSEGGYPTNEKLFFGSGTQLSVL.